These 3 T cell receptor beta chains were sequenced from one sample in a study of cytomegalovirus exposure and HLA in healthy donors. PCR employed 60 Vbeta and 13 Jbeta primers. Here immunoSEQ multiplex PCR was the method, and the copy in TCRdb shows in-frame clones only, minus some. The sample records 110,000 or so clones, over 60% being singletons. Sequences were obtained from PBMCs. Receptor source: a young man in good health and CMV-seropositive.

This CDR3 reads CASSLSSGGTDTQYF. The DNA for the CDR3 is TGTGCCAGCAGTTTAAGTAGCGGGGGCACAGATACGCAGTATTTT. The V and J genes are TRBV28 and TRBJ2-3; 8 nucleotides line up with TRBD2. CDR3 length equals 15 residues. CDR1 and CDR2 from the germline V gene are MDHEN and SYDVKM. The J segment lost 1 base and the V segment lost 2 bases, leaving 2 bases of the junction unmatched.

This clone has only one observation. The V gene is TRBV15, the J gene TRBJ1-2; TRBD1 matches 8 bases. This CDR3 has 14 residues. Germline assignment: CDR1 LNHNV and CDR2 YYDKDF (reference sequence). The J segment lost 7 bases and the V segment lost 1 base, leaving 5 bases of the junction unmatched. CDR3 DNA sequence: TGTGCCACCAGCAGAGGCCGACAGGGGCGTGGCTACACCTTC. Amino acids: CATSRGRQGRGYTF.

The chain links TRBV6-5 to TRBJ2-5; D call uncertain. V lost 6 bases and J lost 1, with 15 bases in between. The CDR3 loop spans 15 amino acids. Germline loops: CDR1 MNHEY, CDR2 SVGAGI. DNA for the CDR3: TGTGCCAGCAGCTATAAAATGGGCTTCCAAGAGACCCAGTACTTC. Its protein product is CASSYKMGFQETQYF.